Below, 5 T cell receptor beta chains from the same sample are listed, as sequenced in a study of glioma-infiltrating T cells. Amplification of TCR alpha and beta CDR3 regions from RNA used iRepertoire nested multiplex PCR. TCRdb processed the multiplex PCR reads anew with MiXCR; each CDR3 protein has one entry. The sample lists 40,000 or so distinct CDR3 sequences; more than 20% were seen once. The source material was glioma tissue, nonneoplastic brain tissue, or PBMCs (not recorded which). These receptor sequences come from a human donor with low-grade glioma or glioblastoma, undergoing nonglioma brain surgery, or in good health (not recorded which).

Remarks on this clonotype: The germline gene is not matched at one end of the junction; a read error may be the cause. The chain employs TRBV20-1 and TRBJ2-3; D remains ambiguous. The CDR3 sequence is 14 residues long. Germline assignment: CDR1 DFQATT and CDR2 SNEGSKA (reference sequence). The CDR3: CSSSNGMCPDTQYF. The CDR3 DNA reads TGCAGTTCTAGTAATGGAATGTGCCCAGATACGCAGTATTTT.

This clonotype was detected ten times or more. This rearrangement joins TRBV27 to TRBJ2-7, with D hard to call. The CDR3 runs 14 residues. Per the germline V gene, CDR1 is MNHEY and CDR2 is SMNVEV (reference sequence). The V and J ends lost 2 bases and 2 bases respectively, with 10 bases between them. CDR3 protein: CASSLAGSPYEQYF. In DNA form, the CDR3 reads TGTGCCAGCAGTTTAGCCGGGTCCCCCTACGAGCAGTACTTC.

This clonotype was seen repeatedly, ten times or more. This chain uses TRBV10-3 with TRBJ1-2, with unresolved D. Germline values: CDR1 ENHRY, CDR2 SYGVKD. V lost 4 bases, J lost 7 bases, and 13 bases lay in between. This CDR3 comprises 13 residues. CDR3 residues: CAISASGRSGYTF. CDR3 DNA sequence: TGTGCCATCAGTGCTTCGGGCCGGTCTGGCTACACCTTC.

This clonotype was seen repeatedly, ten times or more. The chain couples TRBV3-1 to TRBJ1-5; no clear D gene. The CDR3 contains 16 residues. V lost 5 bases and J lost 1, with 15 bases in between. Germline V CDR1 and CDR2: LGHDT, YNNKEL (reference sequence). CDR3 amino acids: CASSSQRRKSNQPQHF. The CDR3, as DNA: TGTGCCAGCAGCTCTCAACGACGGAAGAGCAATCAGCCCCAGCATTTT. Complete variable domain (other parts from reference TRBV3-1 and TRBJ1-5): DTAVSQTPKYLVTQMGNDKSIKCEQNLGHDTMYWYKQDSKKFLKIMFSYNNKELIINETVPNRFSPKSPDKAHLNLHINSLELGDSAVYFCASSSQRRKSNQPQHFGDGTRLSIL.

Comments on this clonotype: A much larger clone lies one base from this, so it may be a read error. CDR3 loop: CASSAIPGQMNTEALF. The CDR3, as DNA: TGTGCCAGCAGCGCCATCCCGGGACAGATGAACACTGAAGCTCTCTTT. The chain is built from TRBV5-4 and TRBJ1-1; 7 bases are a match to TRBD1. CDR1 and CDR2 (germline): SGHNT, YYREEE (reference sequence). The CDR3 length is 16 residues.